This T cell receptor beta chain is drawn from a study of control samples from healthy donors and cancer patients. Trimming stripped 4 bases from V and 0 bases from J, with 16 bases between. From germline, CDR1 is SGHRS and CDR2 YFSETQ. The CDR3 length is 16 residues. The method was immunoSEQ multiplex PCR; TCRdb's version includes in-frame clones alone and lacks a portion of them. The profile covers 140,000 to 150,000 clones, with about 91% appearing a single time and about 3.2% taken by the ten largest. Specimen: blood. The V gene is TRBV5-1, the J gene TRBJ1-1; D is unresolved. This clonotype was obtained from a man aged 25 to 40 in good health. The DNA for the CDR3 is TGCGCCAGCAGCCTACAGAACGGACGGATGAACACTGAAGCTTTCTTT. This codes for CASSLQNGRMNTEAFF.